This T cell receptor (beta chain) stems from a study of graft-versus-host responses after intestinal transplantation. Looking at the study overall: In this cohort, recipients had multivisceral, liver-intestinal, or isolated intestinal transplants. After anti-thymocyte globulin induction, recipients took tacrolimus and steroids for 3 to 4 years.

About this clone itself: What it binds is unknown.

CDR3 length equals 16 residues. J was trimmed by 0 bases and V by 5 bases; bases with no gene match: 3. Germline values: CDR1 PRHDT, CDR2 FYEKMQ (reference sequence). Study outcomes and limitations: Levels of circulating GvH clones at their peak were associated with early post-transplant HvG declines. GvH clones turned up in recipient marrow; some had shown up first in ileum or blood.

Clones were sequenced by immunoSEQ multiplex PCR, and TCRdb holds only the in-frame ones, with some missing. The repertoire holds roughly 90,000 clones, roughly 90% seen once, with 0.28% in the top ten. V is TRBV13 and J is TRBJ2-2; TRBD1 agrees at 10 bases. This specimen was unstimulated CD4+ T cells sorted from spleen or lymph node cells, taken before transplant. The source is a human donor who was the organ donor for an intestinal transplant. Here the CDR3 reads CASSRGQGANTGELFF. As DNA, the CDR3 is TGTGCCAGCAGCCGAGGACAGGGGGCGAACACCGGGGAGCTGTTTTTT.